The TCR beta chain under discussion was sequenced for a study of shared clonotypes between healthy human individuals. CD45RO-negative, CCR7-selected cells formed the naive CD8 fraction, which excluded terminally differentiated effector memory CD45RA+ cells. The assay was immunoSEQ multiplex PCR, and TCRdb's table has in-frame clones only and misses some. The data contain some 1,900,000 clones, about 95% of them singletons. Specimen: naive CD8+ T cells sorted from blood. The receptor was isolated from a man younger than 35 in good health.

The CDR3 DNA reads TGTGCCAGCAGCTTAGGCGGGAGAAGCGGCGAGCAGTACTTC. This sequence encodes CASSLGGRSGEQYF. The genes are TRBV7-9 and TRBJ2-7, with 7 bases aligning to TRBD2. Trimming at V came to 1 base and at J to 6 bases, leaving 6 bases not matched to a gene. Looked up from germline, CDR1 is SEHNR and CDR2 is FQNEAQ (reference sequence). This CDR3 has 14 amino acids.